This T cell receptor beta chain is drawn from a study of technical replicates of blood from a few donors. V lost 4 bases to trimming and J lost 0 bases, with 17 bases between them. Germline V gene sequence: CDR1 SGDLS, CDR2 YYNGEE. The CDR3 length is 17 residues. Generated by immunoSEQ multiplex PCR, the TCRdb table keeps only in-frame clones and is missing some. The repertoire includes around 64,000 clones, roughly 93% of them detected once, and 4.2% sits in the top ten. The receptor was isolated from a human donor in good health. Some clones in this sample may be carry-over from other donors' samples. Sequences were obtained from PBMCs. J is TRBJ1-3 and V is TRBV9, with D possibly being TRBD1 (6 bases). The CDR3, as DNA: TGTGCCAGCAGCCCCCACCGGGACACCGACTCTGGAAACACCATATATTTT. Translating gives CASSPHRDTDSGNTIYF.